This T cell receptor (beta chain) was observed in a study of blood T cell repertoires in COVID-19. Overall study context: The analysed material was cDNA or gDNA that came from T cells, B-cell-depleted T cells, or PBMCs.

In terms of age and location, participants ranged from roughly 18 to 100 years and lived in about 25 US areas. Participant reports of clinical history set cohort assignment. Authors' processing steps: Reference gene primer amplification in the assay estimated nucleated cell counts. TCRdb keeps only in-frame clones here, not all; method: immunoSEQ multiplex PCR. V and J calls and clone size follow that table, whereas D and trimming were derived from the DNA. The sample lists hundreds of thousands of clones, 70% to 90% occurring once. Sequenced: PBMCs or T cells enriched from blood (not recorded which). The clonotype comes from a man under 40 with acute COVID-19.

CDR3 sequence (DNA): TGTGCCAGCTCTGATTTTGGGGCGCAGAGGGAGCTGTTTTTT. It encodes CASSDFGAQRELFF. The V gene is TRBV6-5, the J gene TRBJ2-2; tentative D call: TRBD1 (5 bases). Per germline, CDR1 MNHEY and CDR2 SVGAGI. V was cut by 8 bases and J by 9 bases, with 19 bases left in between. CDR3 length equals 14 residues.